Presented here are 23 T cell receptor beta chains from one specimen sequenced in a study of T cells in Graves' hyperthyroidism and ophthalmopathy. Researchers amplified the TCR beta CDR3 regions from RNA transcripts. The study used the HTBI primer set for a first-round RT-PCR of the TCR CDR3. Using its own MiXCR run on the multiplex PCR reads, TCRdb lists one record per CDR3 protein. The table includes just under 750,000 distinct CDR3 sequences, about 35% detected once. The specimen was blood. The source of these receptors is a woman between 40 and 55 years old with Graves' hyperthyroidism.

This clonotype was detected many times. The V gene is TRBV6-6, the J gene TRBJ1-2; D unclear. The V end was cut by 2 bases, the J end by 1 base, with 11 bases between. This CDR3 region has 15 residues. Germline V lookup: CDR1 MNHNY, CDR2 SVGAGI (reference sequence). DNA for the CDR3: TGTGCCAGCAGTTACAATAGGGTCGTTAACTATGGCTACACCTTC. It is translated as CASSYNRVVNYGYTF.

This clonotype came up many times. The genes are TRBV7-6 and TRBJ1-3, with D unresolved. This CDR3 spans 15 amino acids. The germline gives CDR1 SGHVS, CDR2 FNYEAQ. The ends were cut back, 8 bases at V and 0 bases at J, with 14 bases in the middle. DNA of the CDR3: TGTGCCAGCGTCAAGCTGGATCACTCTGGAAACACCATATATTTT. Translation: CASVKLDHSGNTIYF.

The chain couples TRBV5-1 to TRBJ2-2; D possibly corresponds to TRBD1 (5 bases). Germline-derived CDR1 and CDR2 are SGHRS and YFSETQ. V was pared by 5 bases and J by 8 bases, with 13 bases between. The CDR3 spans 13 residues. The CDR3 coding sequence is TGCGCCAGCAGAGCGCAGGGTGATGGGGAGCTGTTTTTT. Translating it yields CASRAQGDGELFF.

The chain combines TRBV18 with TRBJ1-5, with no clear D. Germline V gives CDR1 KGHSH, CDR2 LQKENI. V was pared by 2 bases and J by 1 base, with 6 bases between. The CDR3 loop spans 14 amino acids. CDR3 amino acids: CASSPAASNQPQHF. CDR3 bases: TGTGCCAGCTCACCAGCGGCAAGCAATCAGCCCCAGCATTTT.

The V gene is TRBV19, the J gene TRBJ1-5, with D possibly being TRBD1 (6 bases). The CDR3 is 21 residues long. Germline CDR1 LNHDA, CDR2 SQIVND (reference sequence). The ends were cut back, 3 bases at V and 2 bases at J, with 29 bases in the middle. For the CDR3, the DNA is TGTGCCAGTAGTATCGGGACTAGCGGGAGGGCAGGGGCTTATGGCAATCAGCCCCAGCATTTT. Its protein product is CASSIGTSGRAGAYGNQPQHF. Together with reference TRBV19 and TRBJ1-5, the CDR3 gives the full variable domain: DGGITQSPKYLFRKEGQNVTLSCEQNLNHDAMYWYRQDPGQGLRLIYYSQIVNDFQKGDIAEGYSVSREKKESFPLTVTSAQKNPTAFYLCASSIGTSGRAGAYGNQPQHFGDGTRLSIL.

The V gene is TRBV6-2 or TRBV6-3, the J gene TRBJ1-1; weak D call: TRBD1 (6 bases). The CDR3 spans 12 residues. Germline CDR1 MNHEY, CDR2 SVGEGT. V was clipped by 7 bases and J by 11 bases, with 17 bases between them. DNA for the CDR3: TGTGCCAGCATCGCCACAGGGCGTGGGGCTTTCTTT. As protein: CASIATGRGAFF.

This clonotype was observed many times. The rearrangement uses TRBV29-1 and TRBJ1-5, with D possibly TRBD1 on 5 matching bases. CDR1 is SQVTM, CDR2 ANQGSEA, per germline. The germline V and J ends were trimmed by 4 bases and 5 bases, with 9 bases remaining between them. There are 12 residues in the CDR3. Here the CDR3 reads CSVGQGDQPQHF. The CDR3 nucleotides read TGCAGCGTTGGTCAGGGAGATCAGCCCCAGCATTTT.

The V gene is TRBV6-5, the J gene TRBJ2-5, with 9 bases aligning to TRBD2. Trimming at V came to 5 bases and at J to 0 bases, leaving 19 bases not matched to a gene. The CDR3 has 20 amino acids. Germline V CDR1 and CDR2: MNHEY, SVGAGI. The CDR3 here is CASSPIRLAEAPSYQETQYF. The CDR3 DNA follows: TGTGCCAGCAGTCCCATCCGACTAGCGGAGGCGCCATCGTACCAAGAGACCCAGTACTTC.

The CDR3 sequence: CASSSGSGTRETQYF. The DNA for the CDR3 is TGTGCCAGCAGCTCCGGATCCGGGACTAGGGAGACCCAGTACTTC. J is TRBJ2-5 and V is TRBV3-1; the match to TRBD2 covers 8 bases. Germline CDR1 LGHDT, CDR2 YNNKEL (reference sequence). CDR3 size: 15 residues. After removal of 5 bases from V and 5 bases from J, the junction contained 10 bases not matched to a gene.

V is TRBV4-3 and J is TRBJ1-3, with D possibly TRBD1 on 6 matching bases. V was shortened by 0 bases and J by 0 bases, with 15 bases between the two germline ends. Per germline, CDR1 LGHNA and CDR2 YSLEER. This CDR3 contains 18 residues. The CDR3: CASSQDLRQERSGNTIYF. The CDR3 bases are TGCGCCAGCAGCCAAGATTTGAGACAGGAGCGCTCTGGAAACACCATATATTTT.

Worth noting for this clonotype: At one end the junction does not follow the germline gene, possibly because of a read error. V and J are TRBV5-1 and TRBJ2-2; 8 bases line up with TRBD1. The germline CDR1 and CDR2 sequences are SGHRS and YFSETQ. This CDR3 is built from 15 residues. CDR3 loop: CASSPDRGNTGELFF. The CDR3, as DNA: TGTGCCAGCAGCCCCGACAGGGGGAACACCGGGGAGCTGTTTTTT. Filled out from reference TRBV5-1 and TRBJ2-2, the complete variable domain reads KAGVTQTPRYLIKTRGQQVTLSCSPISGHRSVSWYQQTPGQGLQFLFEYFSETQRNKGNFPGRFSGRQFSNSRSEMNVSTLELGDSALYLCASSPDRGNTGELFFGEGSRLTVL.

This clonotype was seen more than once but under ten times. The chain links TRBV5-1 to TRBJ2-7, with a weak D call TRBD2 (5 bases). Germline CDR1 is SGHRS and CDR2 is YFSETQ. This CDR3 region has 13 residues. V was trimmed by 4 bases and J by 1 base, leaving 9 bases between them. The CDR3 nucleotides are TGCGCCAGCAGCGGGAGCGGTTCCTACGAGCAGTACTTC. Translated, it gives CASSGSGSYEQYF.

Only one count was recorded for this clonotype. V and J are TRBV7-8 and TRBJ2-3; 9 positions agree with TRBD2. Germline V gene data show CDR1 as SGHVS and CDR2 as FQNEAQ. The junction had 6 bases not matched to a gene; V was cut back by 1 base and J by 4 bases. The CDR3 loop spans 16 amino acids. The CDR3 loop reads CASSLVASGIPDTQYF. In DNA, the CDR3 is TGTGCCAGCAGCTTAGTGGCTAGCGGGATCCCAGATACGCAGTATTTT.

This clonotype was picked up many times. The chain has TRBV2 and TRBJ1-1; D not certain. The CDR3 spans 10 residues. Trimming pared 3 bases from V and 5 bases from J, leaving 1 base between. Germline loops: CDR1 SNHLY, CDR2 FYNNEI. This CDR3 is CASSETEAFF. The DNA of the CDR3 is TGTGCCAGCAGTGAGACTGAAGCTTTCTTT.

The chain combines TRBV7-9 with TRBJ2-5; tentatively, D is TRBD2 (6 bases). V shed 5 bases and J shed 0 bases, with 16 bases lying between them. Germline lookup yields CDR1 SEHNR and CDR2 FQNEAQ (reference sequence). The CDR3 loop spans 16 amino acids. The CDR3 bases are TGTGCCAGCAGCCCGGCAGTGGGACTGGACCAAGAGACCCAGTACTTC. It yields the protein CASSPAVGLDQETQYF.

The CDR3 nucleotides are TGCAGCGTTGTGGGCAGGAGGATGGGCACTGAAGCTTTCTTT. Translating gives CSVVGRRMGTEAFF. The J gene is TRBJ1-1, the V gene TRBV29-1; D gene ambiguous. In germline, CDR1 is SQVTM, CDR2 ANQGSEA. CDR3 length equals 14 residues. Trimming shortened V by 4 bases and J by 4 bases, and 16 bases separated the two germline ends.

This sequence joins TRBV10-2 and TRBJ2-5, with D uncertain. Germline assignment: CDR1 WSHSY and CDR2 SAAADI. Trimming left V 2 bases short and J 9 bases short, with 16 bases between. The CDR3 totals 14 residues. This CDR3 reads CASSEGQVNQPQYF. CDR3 nucleotides: TGCGCCAGCAGTGAGGGGCAGGTCAATCAGCCCCAGTACTTC.

This rearrangement joins TRBV2 to TRBJ2-3; no definite D call. The CDR3 runs to 13 residues. CDR1 SNHLY and CDR2 FYNNEI come from the germline V gene. Trimming took off 8 bases at V and 2 bases at J, with 11 bases between the two ends. CDR3 bases: TGTGCCAGCGATCCCTTTCACACAGATACGCAGTATTTT. Translating it yields CASDPFHTDTQYF.

CDR3 in amino acids: CASSFRDWGNTEAFF. In DNA, the CDR3 is TGTGCCAGCAGTTTTCGTGACTGGGGGAACACTGAAGCTTTCTTT. The genes are TRBV6-5 and TRBJ1-1; D ambiguous. V was cut by 4 bases and J by 1 base, with 13 bases left in between. Germline values: CDR1 MNHEY, CDR2 SVGAGI. This CDR3 region has 15 residues.

V gene TRBV4-3 combines with J gene TRBJ2-7; D is uncertain. CDR1 is LGHNA, CDR2 YSLEER, per germline. V was trimmed by 3 bases and J by 3 bases, leaving 15 bases between them. The CDR3 loop spans 15 amino acids. CDR3 loop: CASSHARESLYEQYF. CDR3 coding DNA: TGCGCCAGCAGCCACGCTAGAGAATCCCTCTACGAGCAGTACTTC.

Comment on this clonotype: A much bigger clone sits one base away, suggesting this may be a read error. The gene calls are TRBV5-4 and TRBJ1-6, with D possibly being TRBD1 (5 bases). The V end lost 6 bases, the J end lost 6 bases, and 13 bases lay between the germline ends. The germline gives CDR1 SGHNT, CDR2 YYREEE (reference sequence). CDR3 length: 14 amino acids. CDR3 region: CASTPDQGNSPLHF. CDR3 sequence (DNA): TGTGCCAGCACCCCCGACCAGGGTAATTCACCCCTCCACTTT.

V usage is TRBV20-1 and J usage is TRBJ2-7, with D tentatively TRBD2 (6 bases). Germline loops: CDR1 DFQATT, CDR2 SNEGSKA (reference sequence). V was clipped by 1 base and J by 7 bases, with 20 bases between them. The CDR3 loop spans 15 amino acids. The CDR3 protein is CSARAWGVSYNEQYF. CDR3 sequence (DNA): TGCAGTGCTAGAGCCTGGGGGGTTTCCTACAATGAGCAGTACTTC.

In its sample, this clonotype was seen a few times. In DNA form, the CDR3 reads TGTGCCAGCAGATCTCTCTTGGGGGCTCAAGGAGCCTACGAGCAGTACTTC. As protein: CASRSLLGAQGAYEQYF. This chain joins TRBV11-2 and TRBJ2-7; the D gene is possibly TRBD1 (6 bases). Germline V gives CDR1 SGHAT, CDR2 FQNNGV. The CDR3 is made up of 17 amino acids. V lost 6 bases, J lost 2 bases, and 23 bases lay in between.